The 26 T cell receptor beta chains presented below share a single source sample, sequenced in a study of T cells after posttransplantation cyclophosphamide. Method: immunoSEQ multiplex PCR; TCRdb's copy keeps in-frame clones and lacks some. The data show 20,000 to 25,000 clones, more than 80% seen once. Controls had myeloablative marrow grafts with methotrexate and calcineurin inhibitor, sampled at 1 year. Sequenced material: PBMCs, taken just over 350 days after allogeneic stem cell transplant with calcineurin inhibitor and methotrexate. These receptors originate from a female patient aged 30-39 years who received an allogeneic stem cell transplant from an unrelated donor, was CMV-positive, and had acute and chronic GVHD. Some T cells may be graft donor cells.

The V gene is TRBV11-2, the J gene TRBJ1-5; no clear D gene. CDR1 is SGHAT and CDR2 is FQNNGV in the germline V gene. V was cut by 2 bases and J by 7 bases, with 9 bases left in between. There are 13 residues in the CDR3. CDR3 protein: CASSLNSNQPQHF. The CDR3 DNA follows: TGTGCCAGCAGCTTAAACAGTAACCAGCCCCAGCATTTT.

V and J are TRBV7-8 and TRBJ2-5, with D tentatively TRBD2 (5 bases). Trimming removed 2 bases from V and 11 bases from J, with 18 bases in between. Germline-derived CDR1 and CDR2 are SGHVS and FQNEAQ. This CDR3 contains 14 residues. The CDR3 nucleotides read TGTGCCAGCAGCTTAACCGACCAAAATTGGGAGCAGTACTTC. It codes for CASSLTDQNWEQYF. The full variable domain, completed using reference TRBV7-8 and TRBJ2-5, is GAGVSQSPRYKVAKRGQDVALRCDPISGHVSLFWYQQALGQGPEFLTYFQNEAQLDKSGLPSDRFFAERPEGSVSTLKIQRTQQEDSAVYLCASSLTDQNWEQYFGPGTRLLVL.

The V gene is TRBV28, the J gene TRBJ1-3, with 9 bases identical to TRBD1. Germline CDR1 MDHEN, CDR2 SYDVKM. Trimming removed 5 bases from V and 1 base from J; junction bases left unmatched: 0. CDR3 size: 14 residues. The CDR3 loop is CASSGQGSGNTIYF. The CDR3 bases are TGTGCCAGCAGTGGACAGGGGTCTGGAAACACCATATATTTT. Combining the CDR3 with reference TRBV28 and TRBJ1-3 gives the whole variable domain DVKVTQSSRYLVKRTGEKVFLECVQDMDHENMFWYRQDPGLGLRLIYFSYDVKMKEKGDIPEGYSVSREKKERFSLILESASTNQTSMYLCASSGQGSGNTIYFGEGSWLTVV.

The chain couples TRBV30 to TRBJ2-4, with 7 bases lining up with TRBD2. This CDR3 region has 15 residues. J was trimmed by 3 bases and V by 1 base; bases with no gene match: 6. Germline-derived CDR1 and CDR2 are GTSNPN and SVGIG (reference sequence). CDR3 nucleotide sequence: TGTGCCTGGAGTGAACTCAGCGGGAACAAAAACATTCAGTACTTC. Translating it yields CAWSELSGNKNIQYF.

This sequence joins TRBV4-2 and TRBJ1-6, with TRBD1 as a possible D gene (5 bases). The CDR3 covers 17 residues. Germline V gene data show CDR1 as LGHNA and CDR2 as YNFKEQ. The CDR3: CATTFEAGTPYNSPLHF. DNA for the CDR3: TGTGCTACTACTTTCGAAGCGGGGACCCCTTATAATTCACCCCTCCACTTT.

The chain has TRBV6-6 and TRBJ1-1; D call uncertain. The CDR3 has 14 amino acids. V gave up 3 bases and J gave up 2 bases, with 10 bases separating them. Germline V gene data show CDR1 as MNHNY and CDR2 as SVGAGI (reference sequence). The CDR3 is CASSYRLSNTEAFF. The CDR3 coding sequence is TGTGCCAGCAGTTATCGTCTCTCTAACACTGAAGCTTTCTTT.

The V and J genes are TRBV6-1 and TRBJ2-7, with 8 bases identical to TRBD2. The length of the CDR3 is 18 residues. Germline values: CDR1 MNHNS, CDR2 SASEGT. The V segment lost 0 bases and the J segment 3 bases; nucleotides outside the gene matches: 13. The CDR3 protein is CASSEALPGGPVLYEQYV. The DNA of the CDR3 is TGTGCCAGCAGTGAAGCGCTTCCGGGAGGGCCGGTACTCTACGAGCAGTACGTC.

The chain has TRBV6-5 and TRBJ1-2; possibly TRBD1 for D (5 bases). V was clipped by 3 bases and J by 6 bases, with 17 bases between them. The CDR3 contains 15 residues. CDR1 and CDR2 from the germline V gene are MNHEY and SVGAGI. CDR3 residues: CASSYGAGITDGYTF. CDR3 DNA: TGTGCCAGCAGTTATGGTGCAGGGATTACGGATGGCTACACCTTC.

The chain has TRBV4-3 and TRBJ2-2; 10 bases line up with TRBD2. CDR3 length equals 17 residues. CDR1 LGHNA and CDR2 YSLEER come from the germline V gene. Trimming cost V 6 bases and J 0 bases; bases outside gene matches: 7. CDR3 amino acids: CASSRGLAEANTGELFF. The CDR3, as DNA: TGCGCCAGCAGTCGCGGACTAGCGGAAGCGAACACCGGGGAGCTGTTTTTT.

This chain links TRBV10-3 with TRBJ2-5; 7 bases are a match to TRBD2. Germline V gene data show CDR1 as ENHRY and CDR2 as SYGVKD. V lost 0 bases, J lost 2 bases, and 12 bases stayed unmatched. This CDR3 contains 18 residues. CDR3 region: CAISESAGELAQQETQYF. DNA for the CDR3: TGTGCCATCAGTGAGTCGGCTGGAGAACTAGCGCAGCAAGAGACCCAGTACTTC.

This chain connects TRBV10-2 to TRBJ2-2, with 9 bases aligning to TRBD2. The CDR3 extends over 18 amino acids. Germline-derived CDR1 and CDR2 are WSHSY and SAAADI. V trimming: 1 base; J trimming: 6 bases; junction bases outside the gene matches: 12. CDR3 sequence reads: CASSEYGGRARTPGELFF. CDR3 in DNA: TGCGCCAGCAGTGAGTACGGCGGGAGGGCCAGAACCCCCGGGGAGCTGTTTTTT.

This chain joins TRBV5-6 and TRBJ2-6; 7 positions agree with TRBD1. The germline V gene encodes CDR1 SGHDT and CDR2 YYEEEE. There are 16 residues in the CDR3. Trimming removed 4 bases from V and 2 bases from J; junction bases left unmatched: 6. The CDR3 bases are TGTGCCAGCAGCGTTGAGCAGGGGGCTGGGGCCAACGTCCTGACTTTC. The encoded protein is CASSVEQGAGANVLTF.

This clone has just one count. Here the CDR3 reads CASSGGLEDEQFF. CDR3 DNA: TGCGCCAGCAGCGGCGGTCTTGAGGATGAGCAGTTCTTC. The V and J genes are TRBV5-1 and TRBJ2-1; no reliable D call. V was trimmed by 4 bases and J by 8 bases, leaving 13 bases between them. The CDR3 runs 13 residues. Germline values: CDR1 SGHRS, CDR2 YFSETQ.

The chain carries TRBV27 and TRBJ1-6, with D unclear. The germline V and J ends were trimmed by 3 bases and 13 bases, with 10 bases remaining between them. This CDR3 is built from 12 residues. Germline V CDR1 and CDR2: MNHEY, SMNVEV (reference sequence). This CDR3 is CASSLGVGPLHF. DNA of the CDR3: TGTGCCAGCAGTTTGGGAGTCGGTCCCCTCCACTTT.

V and J are TRBV11-3 and TRBJ1-3; D gene unclear. CDR1 is SGHNT and CDR2 is YENEEA in the germline V gene. The CDR3 is made up of 16 amino acids. V was pared by 2 bases and J by 0 bases, with 11 bases between. The CDR3 sequence is CASSLRGRSSGNTIYF. The CDR3 DNA is TGTGCCAGCAGCTTACGGGGTAGAAGCTCTGGAAACACCATATATTTT.

This chain joins TRBV19 and TRBJ2-7; 10 bases line up with TRBD2. The CDR3 has 14 residues. The germline V gene encodes CDR1 LNHDA and CDR2 SQIVND (reference sequence). With V trimmed by 6 bases and J by 1 base, 3 bases remained unmatched. CDR3 sequence: CASRWTSGSYEQYF. For the CDR3, the DNA is TGTGCCAGTAGGTGGACTAGCGGTTCCTACGAGCAGTACTTC.

The chain carries TRBV5-8 and TRBJ2-3, with TRBD2 matching over 8 bases. V lost 0 bases, J lost 1 base, and 7 bases stayed unmatched. CDR3 length: 17 residues. In germline, CDR1 is SGHTS, CDR2 YDEGEE. In DNA form, the CDR3 reads TGTGCCAGCAGCTTGGGGGGAAGCGGGAGCGGCACAGATACGCAGTATTTT. This codes for CASSLGGSGSGTDTQYF. Together with reference TRBV5-8 and TRBJ2-3, the CDR3 gives the full variable domain: EAGVTQSPTHLIKTRGQQATLRCSPISGHTSVYWYQQALGLGLQFLLWYDEGEERNRGNFPPRFSGRQFPNYSSELNVNALELEDSALYLCASSLGGSGSGTDTQYFGPGTRLTVL.

The CDR3 protein is CASSPGVGTEAFF. The CDR3 DNA reads as TGTGCCAGCAGCCCAGGGGTCGGCACTGAAGCTTTCTTT. J is TRBJ1-1 and V is TRBV11-3; possibly TRBD1 for D (6 bases). Deletions cut 5 bases from V and 4 bases from J, with 11 bases between. Germline V gene lookup returns CDR1 SGHNT and CDR2 YENEEA. The CDR3 extends over 13 amino acids.

The rearrangement uses TRBV6-5 and TRBJ2-1; 9 bases are a match to TRBD1. This CDR3 spans 15 amino acids. Germline-derived CDR1 and CDR2 are MNHEY and SVGAGI. J lost 8 bases, V lost 5 bases, and 10 bases had no gene match. The CDR3 spells CASSAGTGPFYEQFF. For the CDR3, the DNA is TGTGCCAGCAGTGCCGGGACAGGGCCCTTTTATGAGCAGTTCTTC.

This rearrangement joins TRBV15 to TRBJ2-2; the D is unclear. Germline-derived CDR1 and CDR2 are LNHNV and YYDKDF (reference sequence). This CDR3 is 13 amino acids long. The V gene lost 0 bases and the J gene lost 6 bases, with 5 bases spanning the gap. CDR3 nucleotide sequence: TGTGCCACCAGCAGAGATCTCGCCGGGGAGCTGTTTTTT. This gives the protein CATSRDLAGELFF.

This sequence joins TRBV15 and TRBJ1-2, with TRBD1 matching 7 bases. Germline V lookup: CDR1 LNHNV, CDR2 YYDKDF (reference sequence). This CDR3 contains 14 residues. V was pared by 3 bases and J by 4 bases, with 5 bases of the junction left unmatched. In nucleotides, the CDR3 is TGTGCCACCAGCAGCGGAGGGGGCCCCTATGGCTACACCTTC. It is translated as CATSSGGGPYGYTF.

V gene TRBV6-5 combines with J gene TRBJ1-2; D is unresolved. V lost 0 bases and J 8 bases, leaving 19 bases between the germline ends. Germline CDR1 reads MNHEY; CDR2 reads SVGAGI. This CDR3 is 16 amino acids long. In DNA, the CDR3 is TGTGCCAGCAGTTACTCCCTCTTGAGTCGCCCCGGGGGCTACACCTTC. This translates into CASSYSLLSRPGGYTF.

The rearrangement links TRBV7-6 to TRBJ1-2; D is possibly TRBD1 (5 bases). V lost 1 base and J lost 0, with 9 bases in between. The CDR3 length is 15 residues. The germline CDR1 and CDR2 sequences are SGHVS and FNYEAQ. The CDR3 protein is CASSLEVGPNYGYTF. In DNA form, the CDR3 reads TGTGCCAGCAGCTTAGAAGTGGGGCCTAACTATGGCTACACCTTC.

The CDR3: CASSPGTSGRGEQFF. CDR3 sequence (DNA): TGTGCCAGCAGCCCTGGGACTAGCGGGAGAGGTGAGCAGTTCTTC. V gene TRBV7-3 combines with J gene TRBJ2-1; TRBD2 agrees at 14 bases. Per the germline V gene, CDR1 is SGHTA and CDR2 is FQGTGA. CDR3 length equals 15 residues. V dropped 5 bases and J dropped 9; count of bases not matched to a gene: 6.

The chain carries TRBV9 and TRBJ1-3; D is undetermined. This CDR3 spans 16 amino acids. Germline CDR1 SGDLS, CDR2 YYNGEE. With 2 bases removed from V and 0 bases from J, the gap between germline ends came to 12 bases. The CDR3 nucleotides are TGTGCCAGCAGCGTTAGCAACCCGAGCTCTGGAAACACCATATATTTT. Translated, it gives CASSVSNPSSGNTIYF.

The chain has TRBV18 and TRBJ1-2; unclear D gene. Germline-derived CDR1 and CDR2 are KGHSH and LQKENI. The length of the CDR3 is 15 residues. Trimming removed 4 bases from V and 5 bases from J, with 17 bases in between. CDR3 nucleotide sequence: TGTGCCAGCTCACTTCTTGAGGGTGTCGGTTATGGCTACACCTTC. Its protein product is CASSLLEGVGYGYTF.